The following is a T cell receptor beta chain sequence with its context. The antigen this receptor binds is unknown. No clone much larger than this one lies a single base away; base qualities are absent. Another Seattle source contributed samples from volunteer blood donors who had recovered from COVID-19. Each collaborating institution followed its own protocols to collect whole blood in K2EDTA tubes. For TCRbeta analysis, collaborator samples were shipped as frozen whole blood, as isolated PBMCs, or as DNA extracted from either sample type. The immunoSEQ Assay, a bias-controlled multiplex PCR, was used to amplify TCRbeta CDR3 regions from genomic DNA. The source study handled its data this way. The number of nucleated cells in each sample was estimated by amplification of reference gene primers within the assay. Sequence reads were collapsed and filtered to measure the absolute abundance of every unique TCRbeta CDR3 rearrangement. Productive Simpson clonality was computed per sample as the square root of Simpson's diversity index over productive rearrangements. TCRdb obtained this table from immuneACCESS and retained in-frame rearrangements with V and J assigned. These tables miss some clones; where compared with another copy, unresolved V genes account for less than half of the shortfall, and the remainder is unexplained. V and J calls and clone size come straight from that table; D and trimming were deduced from the DNA. Across this sample there are about 170,000 clones, with around 85% seen only once. Roughly 1.1% of the sample comes from the top ten.

The data stem from a study of blood T cell repertoires in COVID-19 (TCRdb year 2020). Background on the whole study: Samples from collaborators originated in the United States, Italy and Spain and spanned both the acute and convalescent phases of COVID-19. The prospective study material was composed of cDNA or gDNA derived from T cells, B-cell-depleted T cells, or PBMCs. The dataset comprised deeply sampled blood TCRbeta repertoires from subjects exposed to, actively infected with, or recovered from COVID-19. The repertoires were released in a freely available public database intended as a resource for research on the immune response to SARS-CoV-2. The samples were drawn from two sources: the first 160 participants of the ongoing ImmuneRACE study, and fewer than 1,500 subjects contributed by 6 global collaborators. Sample metadata almost always included a de-identified subject ID, COVID-19 status, age in years and sex. Where available, HLA class I and class II types were obtained from metadata supplied by the sample provider rather than from assay-based typing.

Broader findings and caveats from the paper: The amount of clinical and demographic metadata varied by source and participant and was provided uncurated.

Sequencing was done on a sample of peripheral blood. The receptor was isolated from a man aged 55 to 69 who had recovered from COVID-19.

The CDR3 in this case is CASSPTEPTNEKLFF. The DNA sequence is TGTGCCAGCAGTCCCACAGAGCCTACTAATGAAAAACTGTTTTTT. The chain employs TRBV27 and TRBJ1-4; the D gene assignment is ambiguous. Looking up the germline V gene (reference sequence) yields CDR1 MNHEY and CDR2 SMNVEV. The CDR3 goes from the cysteine to the phenylalanine over 15 residues. Of the read, only the CDR3 DNA is kept; its 45 bases are in frame from base 1. V and J are truncated by 5 bases and 2 bases respectively, leaving an intervening sequence of 12 bases. Where the CDR3 stops, the reference TRBV27 and TRBJ1-4 genes take over; the full variable domain is EAQVTQNPRYLITVTGKKLTVTCSQNMNHEYMSWYRQDPGLGLRQIYYSMNVEVTDKGDVPEGYKVSRKEKRNFPLILESPSPNQTSLYFCASSPTEPTNEKLFFGSGTQLSVL.